This TCR beta chain originates from a study of identical twins. cDNA molecules carried unique molecular identifiers, and template switching added a universal primer site. MiXCR was run by TCRdb on the 5' RACE reads, yielding one entry per CDR3 protein. Counted here are a few hundred thousand distinct CDR3 sequences, around 8.3% occurring once; the ten biggest clones make up less than 4%. V gave up 5 bases and J gave up 10 bases, with 9 bases separating them. The CDR3 is 11 amino acids. The germline CDR1 and CDR2 sequences are MNHEY and SMNVEV (reference sequence). The data were also submitted as part of a second study, on yellow fever vaccine responses in identical twins.

The sample comprised CD8+ T cells sorted from blood. The chain is built from TRBV27 and TRBJ2-4, with D hard to call. The sequence was obtained from a woman younger than 35 in good health. DNA of the CDR3: TGTGCCAGCAGTGCCGCAGATATTCAGTACTTC. Protein product: CASSAADIQYF.